The following is a T cell receptor (beta chain) sequence with its context. The Seattle patients, enrolled during active infection, were followed longitudinally. This sample was included in a study of blood T cell repertoires in COVID-19. About the study: Samples of COVID-19 (acute and convalescent) were obtained from the United States, Italy and Spain.

In the authors' methods: The assay estimated nucleated cells by amplifying reference gene primers. Sequencing was performed with immunoSEQ multiplex PCR; in TCRdb, only in-frame clones are kept and a portion is missing. V and J calls plus clone size are reproduced from that table; the DNA served to infer D and trimming. The top ten clones hold around 6.6% of a sample with 200,000 to 300,000 clones, roughly 88% of them seen once. The clonotype was recovered from a woman aged 25 to 39 with COVID-19, enrolled during active disease. The sample was peripheral blood.

The CDR3 protein is CASSYSIQGPGHLKDEAFF. The CDR3 DNA follows: TGTGCCAGCAGTTACTCGATTCAGGGTCCGGGACATCTGAAGGATGAAGCTTTCTTT. The chain carries TRBV6-2 or TRBV6-3 and TRBJ1-1; possibly TRBD1 for D (6 bases). CDR1 and CDR2 from the germline V gene are MNHEY and SVGEGT. The CDR3 is 19 residues long. Trimming stripped 0 bases from V and 7 bases from J, with 27 bases between.